This TCR beta chain was recorded in a study of T cell responses to AZD1222 COVID-19 vaccine. Whole-study context: Whether given at about 4 or about 12 weeks, second doses were pooled. General study results and limits: Dominant at 160-218 and 743-854, vaccine-associated CD4 TCRs also spanned spike. There were mostly white British donors and more females than males, and clonal diversity was possibly underestimated. Compared with day 0, the breadth and depth of the Spike-specific TCR repertoire rose significantly after two doses of AZD1222.

Method: immunoSEQ multiplex PCR; TCRdb's copy keeps in-frame clones and lacks some. Altogether roughly 91,000 clones are present, roughly 85% being singletons, with the ten largest covering roughly 2.9%. Of note for this clone: Its target is unknown. Other DNA sequences in the sample encode the same CDR3.

This CDR3 is built from 14 residues. Germline trimming cut 3 bases from V and 1 base from J; bases unmatched to any gene: 1. Per the germline V gene, CDR1 is LGHDT and CDR2 is YNNKEL (reference sequence). This TCR was recovered from an adult in good health. The material was peripheral blood, obtained on day 0 of AZD1222 vaccination. The gene calls are TRBV3-1 (or the pseudogene TRBV3-2) and TRBJ2-3; 7 nucleotides align to TRBD2. The CDR3 nucleotides read TGTGCCAGCAGCCATGGGGGGGGCACAGATACGCAGTATTTT. It translates to CASSHGGGTDTQYF.